This TCR beta chain comes out of a study of blood T cell repertoires in COVID-19 (dated by TCRdb to between 2020 and 2021). With regard to the full study: Samples from collaborators originated in the United States, Italy and Spain and spanned both the acute and convalescent phases of COVID-19. A freely available public database, intended as a resource for researchers studying the immune response to SARS-CoV-2, is where the repertoires were released. The samples were drawn from the first 160 participants of the ongoing ImmuneRACE study and from about 1,200 subjects provided by 6 global collaborators. The material from the prospective study consisted of cDNA or gDNA derived from T cells, B-cell-depleted T cells, or PBMCs. Where HLA class I and class II types were available, the types were taken from metadata supplied by the sample provider, not from assay-based typing. Subjects who had been exposed to COVID-19, were actively infected with it, or had recovered from it provided the deeply sampled blood TCRbeta repertoires that made up the dataset. Sample metadata almost always included a de-identified subject ID, COVID-19 status, age in years and sex. Study-wide conclusions, independent of this receptor: How much clinical and demographic metadata was included differed by source and by participant, and the metadata was provided uncurated.

Each collaborating institution followed its own protocols to collect whole blood in K2EDTA tubes. For TCRbeta analysis, collaborators shipped samples in one of three forms: frozen whole blood, isolated PBMCs, or DNA extracted from either of those sample types. TCRbeta CDR3 regions were amplified from genomic DNA by means of the immunoSEQ Assay, a bias-controlled multiplex PCR. For the original study's pipeline: The number of nucleated cells in each sample was estimated by amplification of reference gene primers within the assay. To quantify the absolute abundance of each unique TCRbeta CDR3 rearrangement, sequence reads were collapsed and filtered. For each sample, productive Simpson clonality was calculated by taking the square root of Simpson's diversity index across productive rearrangements. TCRdb re-hosts the immuneACCESS table, in-frame sequences only. Its copies lack some clones; in the studies checked, an unresolved V gene accounts for under half of them, and the cause for the rest is not known. That table gives V, J and clone size, and the DNA gave D and trimming. The sample has tens of thousands of clones on record, around 90% of them singletons. The ten largest account for about 4.4% of the sample.

CDR1 and CDR2, per the germline V gene (reference sequence), are DFQATT and SNEGSKA. Relative to germline, V is 3 bases shorter and J is 6 bases shorter, with 14 bases between their ends. Reading from cysteine to phenylalanine, the CDR3 counts 13 amino acids. The CDR3 DNA has 39 bases and is translated from base 1. With respect to this clone: Its target antigen remains unknown. No base quality information exists; no much larger clone differs at one position.

The sequence was collected from a woman over 75 with acute or convalescent COVID-19. Recombination linked TRBV20-1 to TRBJ2-5; the D region possibly corresponds to TRBD1 (5 bases align). The specimen was peripheral blood. The nucleotide sequence reads as follows: TGCAGTGCTAGTGTGGGGCTGGAAAAGACCCAGTACTTC. The resulting protein is CSASVGLEKTQYF.